This TCR beta chain was found in a study of cytomegalovirus exposure and HLA in healthy donors. Sequenced by immunoSEQ multiplex PCR; TCRdb stores in-frame clones only, minus some. The sample contains some 240,000 clones, roughly 84% of which appear only once. Germline trimming cut 10 bases from V and 5 bases from J; bases unmatched to any gene: 4. Per the germline V gene, CDR1 is ENHRY and CDR2 is SYGVKD. The CDR3 loop spans 13 amino acids. Sequencing was done on a sample of PBMCs. The source is a woman in her late teens or twenties in good health and CMV-seropositive. The rearrangement uses TRBV10-3 and TRBJ2-1; 11 bases line up with TRBD1. CDR3 coding DNA: TGTGCCACCGGACAGGGGGCAGACAATGAGCAGTTCTTC. Encoded protein: CATGQGADNEQFF.